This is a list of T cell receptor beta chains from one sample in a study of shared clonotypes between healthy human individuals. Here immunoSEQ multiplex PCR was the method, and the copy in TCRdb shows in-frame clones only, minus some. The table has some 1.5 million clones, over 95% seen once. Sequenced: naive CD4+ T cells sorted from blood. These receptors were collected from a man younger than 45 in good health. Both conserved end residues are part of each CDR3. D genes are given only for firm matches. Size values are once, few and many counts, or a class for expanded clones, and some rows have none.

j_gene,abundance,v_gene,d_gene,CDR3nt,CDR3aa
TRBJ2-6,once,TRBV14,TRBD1,TGTGCCAGCAGCCATACTACCGGGACAGGGTACTCTGGGGCCAACGTCCTGACTTTC,CASSHTTGTGYSGANVLTF
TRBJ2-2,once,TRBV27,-,TGTGCCAGCAGTTTATATAGGACGGGCACCGGGGAGCTGTTTTTT,CASSLYRTGTGELFF
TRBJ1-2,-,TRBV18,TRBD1,TGTGCCAGCTCGCCGGGACAGGGGAACTATGGCTACACCTTC,CASSPGQGNYGYTF
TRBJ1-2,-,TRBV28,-,TGTGCCAGCAGTTTAGCGCGGGGGCTCTATGGCTACACCTTC,CASSLARGLYGYTF
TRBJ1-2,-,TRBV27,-,TGTGCCAGCAGTTTATTAAACAGGGACACCTATGGCTACACCTTC,CASSLLNRDTYGYTF
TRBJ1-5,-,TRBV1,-,TGCACCAGGGGGGCGGGACAGCCCCAGCATTTT,CTRGAGQPQHF
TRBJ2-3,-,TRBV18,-,TGTGCCAGCTCACCGTCGATCGCTAGCACAGATACGCAGTATTTT,CASSPSIASTDTQYF
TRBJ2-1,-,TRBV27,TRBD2,TGTGCCAGCAGTTTATCTGGGCTAGCGGGGAGATATTACAATGAGCAGTTCTTC,CASSLSGLAGRYYNEQFF
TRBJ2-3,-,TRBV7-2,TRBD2,TGTGCCAGCAGCTTTTACCCTAGCGGGAGGGTAACAGATACGCAGTATTTT,CASSFYPSGRVTDTQYF
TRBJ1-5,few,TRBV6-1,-,TGTGCCAGCGGATTTGCTCAGCCCCAGCATTTT,CASGFAQPQHF
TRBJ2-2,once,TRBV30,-,TGTGCCTGGAGTTTCACCGGATGGGGCGCGAACACCGGGGAGCTGTTTTTT,CAWSFTGWGANTGELFF
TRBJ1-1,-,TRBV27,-,TGTGCCAGCAGTTACCAGGGTTACCGGAGGACTGAAGCTTTCTTT,CASSYQGYRRTEAFF
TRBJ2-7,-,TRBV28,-,TGTGCCAGCAGGACAGGATCCTACGAGCAGTACTTC,CASRTGSYEQYF
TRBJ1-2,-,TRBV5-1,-,TGCGCCAGCAGCTTGGTCGAGGGTGGCCTGGAGGATGGCTACACCTTC,CASSLVEGGLEDGYTF
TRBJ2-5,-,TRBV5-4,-,TGTGCCAGCAGCTTGAATTACGAGACCCAGTACTTC,CASSLNYETQYF
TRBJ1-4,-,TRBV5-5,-,TGTGCCAGCAGCTACCGACAGGTTGCAACTAATGAAAAACTGTTTTTT,CASSYRQVATNEKLFF
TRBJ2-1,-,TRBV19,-,TGTGCCAGTAGTTTGGGGGGTAGCTCCTACAATGAGCAGTTCTTC,CASSLGGSSYNEQFF
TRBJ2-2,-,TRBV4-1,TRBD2,TGCGCCAGCAGCCATAGCGGGAGGGCCGGGACCGGGGAGCTGTTTTTT,CASSHSGRAGTGELFF
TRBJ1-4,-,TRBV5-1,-,TGCGCCAGCAGCTTGGAACTCAGGGGAGGGGAAAAACTGTTTTTT,CASSLELRGGEKLFF
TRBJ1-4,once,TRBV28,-,TGTGCCAGCAGTTTCCAGGGGCGCACTAATGAAAAACTGTTTTTT,CASSFQGRTNEKLFF
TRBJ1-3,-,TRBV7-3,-,TGTGCCAGCAGCAGGACAGCCCGCTCTGGAAACACCATATATTTT,CASSRTARSGNTIYF
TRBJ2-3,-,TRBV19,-,TGTGCCAGTAACCCCCCGGCGGGGCGATCTAGCACAGATACGCAGTATTTT,CASNPPAGRSSTDTQYF
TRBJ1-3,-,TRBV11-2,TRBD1,TGTGCCAGCAGCTTATTTGGGGTAGGGACAGCTGGAAACACCATATATTTT,CASSLFGVGTAGNTIYF
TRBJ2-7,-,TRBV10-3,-,TGTGCCATCCTTGGGGGTCCTGGCGAGCAGTACTTC,CAILGGPGEQYF
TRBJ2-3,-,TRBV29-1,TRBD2,TGCAGCGTCGCCCCGCGGCTAGCGGGAGGGCCGATTGGCACAGATACGCAGTATTTT,CSVAPRLAGGPIGTDTQYF
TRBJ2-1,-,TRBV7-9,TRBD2,TGTGCCGGAGTACAGGGACTAGCGTCAGGTGAGCAGTTCTTC,CAGVQGLASGEQFF
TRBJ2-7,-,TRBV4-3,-,TGCGCCAGCAGCCAACGGTACGGCACATCCTACGAGCAGTACTTC,CASSQRYGTSYEQYF
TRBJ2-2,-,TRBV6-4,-,TGTGCCAGCAGTGCCGGGGAGCTGTTTTTT,CASSAGELFF
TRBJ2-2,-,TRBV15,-,TGTGCCACCAGCAGAGATAGTGTAGGGTTGTCCGGGGAGCTGTTTTTT,CATSRDSVGLSGELFF
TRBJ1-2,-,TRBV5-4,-,TGTGCCAGCAGCACACAAGGCAGGGTCAACTATGGCTACACCTTC,CASSTQGRVNYGYTF
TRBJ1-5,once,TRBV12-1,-,TGTGCCAGCAGCACGGGACAGGGCCTGTATAGCAATCAGCCCCAGCATTTT,CASSTGQGLYSNQPQHF
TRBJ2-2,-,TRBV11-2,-,TGTGCCAGCAAAAGGGGAGCATACACCGGGGAGCTGTTTTTT,CASKRGAYTGELFF